The clone carrying this T cell receptor (beta chain) was counted only a few times. The sample is drawn from a study of cytotoxic CD8 clonotypes in ibrutinib-treated CLL. Study at large: Samples had a mean of around 230,000 productive templates and 85,000 to 100,000 productive rearrangements.

Method: immunoSEQ multiplex PCR; TCRdb's copy keeps in-frame clones and lacks some. The data hold about 330,000 clones, with over 55% observed a single time. This receptor was identified in a human donor with chronic lymphocytic leukemia. The material sequenced was PBMCs, taken after 36 months of ibrutinib treatment.

The CDR3 protein is CASSLHWGYGYTF. The CDR3, as DNA: TGTGCCAGCAGCCTACACTGGGGCTATGGCTACACCTTC. The chain recombines TRBV6-5 with TRBJ1-2; unclear D gene. CDR3 size: 13 residues. Trimming took off 6 bases at V and 4 bases at J, with 12 bases between the two ends. Germline V gene lookup returns CDR1 MNHEY and CDR2 SVGAGI.